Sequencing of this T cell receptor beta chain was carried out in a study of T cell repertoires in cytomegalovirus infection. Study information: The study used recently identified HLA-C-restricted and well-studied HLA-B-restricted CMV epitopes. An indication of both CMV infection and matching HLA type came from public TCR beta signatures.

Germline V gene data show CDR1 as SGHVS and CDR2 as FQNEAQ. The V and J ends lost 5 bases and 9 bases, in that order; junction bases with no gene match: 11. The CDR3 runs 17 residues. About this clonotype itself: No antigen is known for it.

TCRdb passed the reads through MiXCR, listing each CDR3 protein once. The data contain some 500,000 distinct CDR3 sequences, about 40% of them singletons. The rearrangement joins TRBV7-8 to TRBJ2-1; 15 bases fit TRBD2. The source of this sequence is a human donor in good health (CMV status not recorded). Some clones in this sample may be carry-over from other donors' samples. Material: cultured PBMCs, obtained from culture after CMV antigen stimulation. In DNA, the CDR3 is TGTGCCAGCAGCCAAGGGACTAGCGGGAGGAAATCACGTGAGCAGTTCTTC. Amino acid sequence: CASSQGTSGRKSREQFF. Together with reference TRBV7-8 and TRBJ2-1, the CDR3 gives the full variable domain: GAGVSQSPRYKVAKRGQDVALRCDPISGHVSLFWYQQALGQGPEFLTYFQNEAQLDKSGLPSDRFFAERPEGSVSTLKIQRTQQEDSAVYLCASSQGTSGRKSREQFFGPGTRLTVL.